This TCR beta chain originates from a study of CD8 T cells in ankylosing spondylitis. Study-level results: According to the report, clones linked to the disease were significantly enriched in matched synovial fluid samples taken from ankylosing spondylitis patients. Typical of ankylosing spondylitis blood, it appeared, was a TCR beta motif of eight highly homologous variants.

Using quantitative 5'-RACE with molecular barcodes, the authors made TCR beta libraries. TCRdb reprocessed the 5' RACE reads with MiXCR, giving one entry per CDR3 protein. The sample has 500,000 to 650,000 distinct CDR3 sequences; roughly 5.3% are singletons. The CDR3 is 11 amino acids. V dropped 3 bases and J dropped 8 bases, with 5 bases sitting between them. The germline V gene encodes CDR1 SEHNR and CDR2 FQNEAQ (reference sequence). This clonotype appeared many times. Its target is not known. The V and J genes are TRBV7-9 and TRBJ2-1; D is ambiguous. This sequence was found in a male donor with ankylosing spondylitis. The sample consisted of blood, either unsorted or a sorted T cell fraction (not recorded which). The CDR3 region has the DNA TGTGCCAGCAGCTTGTTGGATGAGCAGTTCTTC. It translates to CASSLLDEQFF.